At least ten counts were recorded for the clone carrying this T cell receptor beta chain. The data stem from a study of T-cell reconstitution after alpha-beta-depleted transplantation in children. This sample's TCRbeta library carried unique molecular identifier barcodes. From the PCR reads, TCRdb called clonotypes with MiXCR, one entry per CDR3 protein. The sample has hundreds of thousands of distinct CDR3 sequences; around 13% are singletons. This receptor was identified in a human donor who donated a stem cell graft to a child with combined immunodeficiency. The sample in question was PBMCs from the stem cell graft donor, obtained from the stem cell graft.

The CDR3 bases are TGCAGTGCAACCCACAGGGGCAATGAGCAGTTCTTC. This codes for CSATHRGNEQFF. This chain links TRBV20-1 with TRBJ2-1, with 7 bases lining up with TRBD1. CDR3 size: 12 residues. V was clipped by 6 bases and J by 6 bases; unmatched bases: 5. In germline, CDR1 is DFQATT, CDR2 SNEGSKA (reference sequence).